Below, 11 T cell receptor beta chains from the same sample are listed, as sequenced in a study of T cells after yellow fever vaccination. MiXCR, applied by TCRdb to the 5' RACE reads, yields one record per CDR3 protein. Found here are hundreds of thousands of distinct CDR3 sequences, 15% to 20% of them singletons; the top ten hold 13% to 15%. Here the sequenced sample was PBMCs, taken 15 days after the yellow fever booster vaccination. These receptors all stem from a man in his thirties or forties who received the YFV17D yellow fever vaccine.

This clonotype has a handful of counts. The V call is TRBV28, the J call TRBJ2-1; 7 bases are a match to TRBD2. CDR1 is MDHEN and CDR2 is SYDVKM in the germline V gene. This CDR3 has 16 residues. Unmatched junction bases numbered 13, after V lost 10 bases and J lost 1 base. The CDR3 is CATAPPRGRSYNEQFF. In DNA form, the CDR3 reads TGTGCCACCGCACCCCCGCGGGGGAGGTCCTACAATGAGCAGTTCTTC.

The chain is built from TRBV21-1 and TRBJ2-3; TRBD1 was called by the table and not checked on the DNA. TRBV21-1 is assigned pseudogene status. This CDR3 spans 15 amino acids. The CDR3 DNA reads as TGTGCCAGCAGCAATTATCGGAAGCCCCCAGATACGCAGTATTTT. Translated: CASSNYRKPPDTQYF.

The gene calls are TRBV10-1 and TRBJ2-2, with D unresolved. V lost 6 bases and J lost 3, with 8 bases in between. The CDR3 contains 13 residues. CDR1 WNHNN and CDR2 SYGVQD come from the germline V gene (reference sequence). The CDR3 sequence is CASSQVDTGELFF. Written as DNA, the CDR3 is TGCGCCAGCAGCCAAGTCGACACCGGGGAGCTGTTTTTT.

V usage is TRBV3-1 and J usage is TRBJ2-1; D unclear. The CDR3 runs to 14 residues. The germline V gene encodes CDR1 LGHDT and CDR2 YNNKEL (reference sequence). Trimming removed 2 bases at V and 4 bases at J, with 9 bases between. The CDR3 reads CASSQSRSYNEQFF. In DNA, the CDR3 is TGTGCCAGCAGCCAATCCCGGAGTTACAATGAGCAGTTCTTC.

There are a few counts of this clonotype. V usage is TRBV2 and J usage is TRBJ2-3; D ambiguous. CDR1 is SNHLY, CDR2 FYNNEI, per germline. Deletions cut 7 bases from V and 6 bases from J, with 14 bases between. This CDR3 spans 13 amino acids. CDR3 residues: CASMPPPRDTQYF. The CDR3 DNA reads TGTGCCAGCATGCCCCCCCCAAGGGATACGCAGTATTTT.

This clonotype has only a few counts. This chain joins TRBV11-2 and TRBJ2-1; D might be TRBD1 (5 bases). The CDR3 has 15 amino acids. Trimming removed 2 bases from V and 5 bases from J, with 13 bases in between. Germline loops: CDR1 SGHAT, CDR2 FQNNGV. The DNA for the CDR3 is TGTGCCAGCAGCTTACCTTGGGGCATCCACAATGAGCAGTTCTTC. This codes for CASSLPWGIHNEQFF. Variable domain in full (rest from reference TRBV11-2 and TRBJ2-1): EAGVAQSPRYKIIEKRQSVAFWCNPISGHATLYWYQQILGQGPKLLIQFQNNGVVDDSQLPKDRFSAERLKGVDSTLKIQPAKLEDSAVYLCASSLPWGIHNEQFFGPGTRLTVL.

A few counts support this clonotype. V gene TRBV4-3 combines with J gene TRBJ2-1; 7 bases agree with TRBD1. The CDR3 is made up of 14 amino acids. J was trimmed by 12 bases and V by 0 bases; bases with no gene match: 8. Germline assignment: CDR1 LGHNA and CDR2 YSLEER. DNA for the CDR3: TGCGCCAGCAGCCAAGAACATAGAAGGACAGGGCAGTTCTTC. This codes for CASSQEHRRTGQFF.

This clonotype was recorded many times. The chain carries TRBV7-9 and TRBJ1-1; no reliable D call. The V gene's germline CDR1 is SEHNR and CDR2 FQNEAQ (reference sequence). This CDR3 is built from 11 residues. With 3 bases removed from V and 8 bases from J, the gap between germline ends came to 7 bases. The CDR3 loop reads CASSLETEAFF. In DNA, the CDR3 is TGTGCCAGCAGCTTGGAGACAGAAGCTTTCTTT.

This clonotype was seen a few times. The V and J genes are TRBV7-2 and TRBJ2-7; unclear D gene. CDR3 size: 13 residues. Trimming removed 5 bases at V and 6 bases at J, with 14 bases between. Germline V gives CDR1 SGHTA, CDR2 FQGNSA. CDR3 nucleotide sequence: TGTGCCAGCAGCGCCGGGCATGAAGTCGAGCAGTACTTC. Amino acid sequence: CASSAGHEVEQYF.

The rearrangement uses TRBV4-3 and TRBJ2-5, with 13 bases aligning to TRBD2. The CDR3 loop spans 17 amino acids. The germline V gene has CDR1 LGHNA and CDR2 YSLEER. J lost 5 bases, V lost 0 bases, and 6 bases had no gene match. DNA of the CDR3: TGCGCCAGCAGCCAAGACACTAGCGGGAGGGCCATGGAGACCCAGTACTTC. As protein: CASSQDTSGRAMETQYF.

This clonotype appeared a few times. The rearrangement links TRBV15 to TRBJ2-5; D is perhaps TRBD1 (6 bases). The CDR3 extends over 16 amino acids. V lost 1 base and J lost 4, with 16 bases in between. Germline lookup yields CDR1 LNHNV and CDR2 YYDKDF (reference sequence). The CDR3 sequence: CATSRGKGVDGETQYF. The DNA of the CDR3 is TGTGCCACCAGCAGAGGAAAGGGGGTAGATGGAGAGACCCAGTACTTC.